These 8 T cell receptor beta chains were all obtained from the same sample, sequenced in a study of shared clonotypes between healthy human individuals. The assay was immunoSEQ multiplex PCR, and TCRdb's table has in-frame clones only and misses some. The repertoire holds about 1 million clones, 75% to 85% seen once, with 0.5% to 0.6% in the top ten. The specimen sequenced was memory CD4+ T cells from PBMCs. Subset reported: CD45RA-negative fraction. Receptors originate from a man aged 18 to 29 in good health. Some clones in this sample may be carry-over from other donors' samples.

This chain uses TRBV5-1 with TRBJ2-3; 7 bases are shared with TRBD2. V was pared by 4 bases and J by 0 bases, with 8 bases of the junction left unmatched. The CDR3 contains 16 residues. Per the germline V gene, CDR1 is SGHRS and CDR2 is YFSETQ. CDR3 in DNA: TGCGCCAGCAGCCAGTCTTTAGCGGGCAGCACAGATACGCAGTATTTT. This gives the protein CASSQSLAGSTDTQYF.

The chain couples TRBV5-4 to TRBJ1-1, with D unclear. Trimming shortened V by 1 base and J by 0 bases, and 7 bases separated the two germline ends. Germline CDR1 is SGHNT and CDR2 is YYREEE (reference sequence). CDR3 length: 14 amino acids. The CDR3 region is CASSLTAMNTEAFF. DNA of the CDR3: TGTGCCAGCAGCTTGACAGCTATGAACACTGAAGCTTTCTTT.

A remark on this clone: The same CDR3 can be traced to other DNA sequences in this sample. This chain links TRBV18 with TRBJ2-7, with unresolved D. Germline V gene sequence: CDR1 KGHSH, CDR2 LQKENI. The length of the CDR3 is 13 residues. V was pared by 3 bases and J by 4 bases, with 10 bases between. The CDR3, as DNA: TGTGCCAGCTCACCGGGCAGGCCGTACGAGCAGTACTTC. Protein product: CASSPGRPYEQYF.

The chain employs TRBV5-8 and TRBJ2-2, with D unresolved. This CDR3 has 14 residues. V was clipped by 4 bases and J by 6 bases, with 13 bases between them. Germline CDR1 and CDR2: SGHTS and YDEGEE. The CDR3 region has the DNA TGTGCCAGCAGCCGGATCGTTGGCGCCGGGGAGCTGTTTTTT. This gives the protein CASSRIVGAGELFF.

The genes are TRBV9 and TRBJ2-5; D not resolved. Germline CDR1 and CDR2: SGDLS and YYNGEE. The V and J ends lost 3 bases and 0 bases respectively, with 3 bases between them. This CDR3 comprises 12 residues. CDR3 protein: CASSANQETQYF. Here the CDR3 DNA reads TGTGCCAGCAGCGCCAACCAAGAGACCCAGTACTTC.

This clone was counted a few times. Other DNA sequences in the sample encode the same CDR3. The gene calls are TRBV7-8 and TRBJ2-7, with D unclear. V was clipped by 5 bases and J by 3 bases, with 11 bases between them. This CDR3 is 13 amino acids long. Germline lookup yields CDR1 SGHVS and CDR2 FQNEAQ. CDR3 sequence (DNA): TGTGCCAGCAGCCTAGATACACTCTACGAGCAGTACTTC. Translation gives CASSLDTLYEQYF.

The chain employs TRBV28 and TRBJ1-5; TRBD1 matches 11 bases. This CDR3 has 15 amino acids. J lost 7 bases, V lost 5 bases, and 7 bases had no gene match. Per germline, CDR1 MDHEN and CDR2 SYDVKM. The CDR3 region is CASSQRTGGGQPQHF. Here the CDR3 DNA reads TGTGCCAGCAGTCAAAGGACAGGGGGCGGCCAGCCCCAGCATTTT.

The V call is TRBV7-8, the J call TRBJ2-3, with D unresolved. Germline lookup yields CDR1 SGHVS and CDR2 FQNEAQ. V lost 8 bases to trimming and J lost 5 bases, with 8 bases between them. The CDR3 consists of 11 residues. CDR3 DNA sequence: TGTGCCAGCCGCGGCCTAGATACGCAGTATTTT. This encodes CASRGLDTQYF.